Below, one T cell receptor beta chain is given with its context. The antigen is unknown. Distinct nucleotide sequences in the sample also encode this CDR3. This sample was included in a study of cytomegalovirus exposure and HLA in healthy donors. Study background: In an early release, HLA-typed donors contributed 90 million or so unique TCR sequences. Study conclusions and caveats: A few chains linked to CMV were shown in vitro to be specific for CMV antigens. Later genetic work tied a missense DCLRE1C variant to beta-chain V and J trimming. Among the sequence variants, a highly shared cluster was likely an artifact of sequencing.

The PCR contained 60 Vbeta and 13 Jbeta primers. Repertoires were generated with immunoSEQ multiplex PCR, while TCRdb's copy carries only in-frame clones and drops some. This sample yields 150,000 to 200,000 clones, of which 77% are seen a single time; 2% to 3% belongs to the top ten. CDR1 is MGHDK, CDR2 SYGVNS, per germline. The CDR3 runs to 15 residues. V was clipped by 1 base and J by 4 bases, with 8 bases between them. The sequencing input was PBMCs. This rearrangement joins TRBV25-1 to TRBJ1-6; perhaps TRBD1 as D (6 bases). This clonotype originated in a woman aged 40-49 years in good health and CMV-seropositive. CDR3 sequence reads: CASSESRGYNSPLHF. CDR3 in DNA: TGTGCCAGCAGTGAATCGAGGGGGTATAATTCACCCCTCCACTTT. Variable domain in full (rest from reference TRBV25-1 and TRBJ1-6): EADIYQTPRYLVIGTGKKITLECSQTMGHDKMYWYQQDPGMELHLIHYSYGVNSTEKGDLSSESTVSRIRTEHFPLTLESARPSHTSQYLCASSESRGYNSPLHFGNGTRLTVT.